These 18 T cell receptor beta chains were sequenced from one sample in a study of CD8 T cells in Susac syndrome. Reverse transcription of 0.5 to 1 ug RNA was carried out with random hexamers. TCRdb used MiXCR to reprocess the immunoSEQ multiplex PCR reads, holding one entry per CDR3 protein. The sample includes 150,000 or so distinct CDR3 sequences, 90% to 95% of them seen just once. The sequencing sample was made of CD4+ T cells from PBMCs. The receptors were sampled from a human donor in good health.

The chain uses TRBV4-2 and TRBJ1-1, with D possibly matching TRBD1 (6 bases). The ends were cut back, 0 bases at V and 8 bases at J, with 16 bases in the middle. Germline V lookup: CDR1 LGHNA, CDR2 YNFKEQ. The length of the CDR3 is 15 residues. CDR3 protein: CASSQDQGRGTEAFF. The CDR3 DNA reads as TGTGCCAGCAGCCAAGATCAAGGCAGGGGAACCGAAGCTTTCTTT.

This rearrangement joins TRBV6-1 to TRBJ2-7; maybe TRBD1 (7 bases). CDR1 is MNHNS and CDR2 is SASEGT in the germline V gene. This CDR3 is built from 15 residues. The V and J ends lost 0 bases and 3 bases respectively, with 12 bases between them. CDR3 in amino acids: CASSEALQGGYEQYF. The CDR3 DNA follows: TGTGCCAGCAGTGAAGCGCTTCAGGGGGGCTACGAGCAGTACTTC.

The chain combines TRBV20-1 with TRBJ2-1, with 12 bases that match TRBD1. Germline loops: CDR1 DFQATT, CDR2 SNEGSKA (reference sequence). This CDR3 is built from 14 residues. V trimming: 1 base; J trimming: 8 bases; junction bases outside the gene matches: 3. CDR3 sequence (DNA): TGCAGTGCTAGAGGAGGGACAGGGGGCGATGAGCAGTTCTTC. It is translated as CSARGGTGGDEQFF.

The genes are TRBV7-2 and TRBJ1-6; the D gene is possibly TRBD1 (6 bases). Germline V gene sequence: CDR1 SGHTA, CDR2 FQGNSA. Trimming stripped 6 bases from V and 9 bases from J, with 15 bases between. The CDR3 extends over 14 amino acids. As DNA, the CDR3 is TGTGCCAGCAGTCCTCGACAGGCTCCTTCACCCCTCCACTTT. It yields the protein CASSPRQAPSPLHF.

The chain uses TRBV5-1 and TRBJ2-1; 12 bases map to TRBD2. V trimming: 5 bases; J trimming: 6 bases; junction bases outside the gene matches: 9. Germline loops: CDR1 SGHRS, CDR2 YFSETQ. CDR3 length: 16 amino acids. The CDR3 DNA reads TGCGCCAGCAGAATGAATTTACTAGCGGGGGGCAATGAGCAGTTCTTC. As protein: CASRMNLLAGGNEQFF.

The J gene is TRBJ1-4, the V gene TRBV29-1; TRBD1 might be the D (5 bases). V was clipped by 6 bases and J by 8 bases, with 16 bases between them. The CDR3 totals 13 residues. Germline CDR1 and CDR2: SQVTM and ANQGSEA. CDR3 in DNA: TGCAGCGTGCAGACAGCGTTCTCAGAAAAACTGTTTTTT. Protein: CSVQTAFSEKLFF.

The chain employs TRBV29-1 and TRBJ1-1; no definite D call. Germline CDR1 SQVTM, CDR2 ANQGSEA. This CDR3 region has 13 residues. Trimming removed 3 bases from V and 1 base from J, with 9 bases in between. The CDR3 DNA is TGCAGCGTTGAGGTCACCTGGAACACTGAAGCTTTCTTT. It is translated as CSVEVTWNTEAFF. The full variable domain, in which reference TRBV29-1 and TRBJ1-1 provide the parts outside the CDR3, is SAVISQKPSRDICQRGTSLTIQCQVDSQVTMMFWYRQQPGQSLTLIATANQGSEATYESGFVIDKFPISRPNLTFSTLTVSNMSPEDSSIYLCSVEVTWNTEAFFGQGTRLTVV.

The chain employs TRBV3-1 and TRBJ2-7, with 9 bases lining up with TRBD2. The ends lost 6 bases at V and 6 bases at J; junction bases unmatched: 3. CDR3 size: 12 residues. Germline lookup yields CDR1 LGHDT and CDR2 YNNKEL (reference sequence). This CDR3 is CASSRGGGEQYF. In DNA form, the CDR3 reads TGTGCCAGCAGTCGCGGGGGGGGCGAGCAGTACTTC.

This chain links TRBV20-1 with TRBJ2-7; D is possibly TRBD2 (6 bases). In germline, CDR1 is DFQATT, CDR2 SNEGSKA (reference sequence). Trimming removed 0 bases from V and 5 bases from J, with 14 bases in between. CDR3 length: 14 amino acids. This CDR3 reads CSAREGRGGDEQYF. The CDR3 DNA reads TGCAGTGCTAGAGAGGGGCGGGGAGGCGACGAGCAGTACTTC.

The chain is built from TRBV7-3 and TRBJ2-3, with D unclear. Looked up from germline, CDR1 is SGHTA and CDR2 is FQGTGA. The CDR3 is 13 residues long. The ends were cut back, 4 bases at V and 2 bases at J, with 7 bases in the middle. CDR3 nucleotide sequence: TGTGCCAGCAGCTCATTCTACACAGATACGCAGTATTTT. Its translation is CASSSFYTDTQYF.

The rearrangement uses TRBV12-3 or TRBV12-4 and TRBJ2-3; 7 positions match TRBD2. The CDR3 consists of 14 residues. J lost 3 bases, V lost 10 bases, and 10 bases had no gene match. This CDR3 is CATPVGLNTDTQYF. DNA for the CDR3: TGTGCCACCCCAGTGGGACTAAATACAGATACGCAGTATTTT.

V is TRBV18 and J is TRBJ1-5; D is unresolved. CDR1 and CDR2 (germline): KGHSH, LQKENI. Deletions cut 2 bases from V and 4 bases from J, with 12 bases between. The CDR3 length is 15 residues. DNA for the CDR3: TGTGCCAGCTCACCAGGGTTAGGGTATAATCAGCCCCAGCATTTT. Its protein product is CASSPGLGYNQPQHF.

The rearrangement links TRBV12-3 or TRBV12-4 to TRBJ2-2; D possibly corresponds to TRBD1 (5 bases). V was clipped by 7 bases and J by 1 base, with 10 bases between them. The CDR3 runs to 14 residues. CDR3 nucleotides: TGTGCCAGCACTCTCGGACAGAACACCGGGGAGCTGTTTTTT. Translated, it gives CASTLGQNTGELFF.

In this sample, this clonotype turned up once. V gene TRBV7-2 combines with J gene TRBJ2-3; 7 nucleotides line up with TRBD1. The CDR3 has 14 amino acids. V shed 5 bases, J shed 2 bases, and the junction held 4 bases outside the gene matches. Germline CDR1 reads SGHTA; CDR2 reads FQGNSA. The CDR3 sequence: CASSPGTVTDTQYF. In DNA form, the CDR3 reads TGTGCCAGCAGCCCAGGGACAGTCACAGATACGCAGTATTTT.

This chain links TRBV13 with TRBJ2-7; no reliable D call. The CDR3 has 15 residues. Trimming left V 0 bases short and J 0 bases short, with 9 bases between. CDR1 is PRHDT and CDR2 is FYEKMQ in the germline V gene (reference sequence). For the CDR3, the DNA is TGTGCCAGCAGCTTAGGAGACCGATTCTCCTACGAGCAGTACTTC. Translating gives CASSLGDRFSYEQYF.

The chain has TRBV28 and TRBJ2-7; TRBD1 matches at 9 bases. The CDR3 length is 14 residues. Germline CDR1 MDHEN, CDR2 SYDVKM. V shed 7 bases and J 3 bases; nucleotides not matched to a gene: 7. The CDR3 coding sequence is TGTGCCAGCATTACGGGGGGACAGGGCTACGAGCAGTACTTC. This gives the protein CASITGGQGYEQYF.

The chain is built from TRBV9 and TRBJ1-1; possible D gene TRBD1, 5 bases. Germline values: CDR1 SGDLS, CDR2 YYNGEE. The V end lost 2 bases, the J end lost 1 base, and 9 bases lay between the germline ends. The CDR3 is 14 amino acids. As DNA, the CDR3 is TGTGCCAGCAGCGTGGGGCTTACGAACACTGAAGCTTTCTTT. Its translation: CASSVGLTNTEAFF.

J is TRBJ2-1 and V is TRBV6-2 or TRBV6-3; D is ambiguous. The germline V and J ends were trimmed by 4 bases and 2 bases, with 9 bases remaining between them. In germline, CDR1 is MNHEY, CDR2 SVGEGT. This CDR3 spans 14 amino acids. CDR3 in amino acids: CASSSGWPYNEQFF. CDR3 nucleotides: TGTGCCAGCAGTTCCGGGTGGCCCTACAATGAGCAGTTCTTC.